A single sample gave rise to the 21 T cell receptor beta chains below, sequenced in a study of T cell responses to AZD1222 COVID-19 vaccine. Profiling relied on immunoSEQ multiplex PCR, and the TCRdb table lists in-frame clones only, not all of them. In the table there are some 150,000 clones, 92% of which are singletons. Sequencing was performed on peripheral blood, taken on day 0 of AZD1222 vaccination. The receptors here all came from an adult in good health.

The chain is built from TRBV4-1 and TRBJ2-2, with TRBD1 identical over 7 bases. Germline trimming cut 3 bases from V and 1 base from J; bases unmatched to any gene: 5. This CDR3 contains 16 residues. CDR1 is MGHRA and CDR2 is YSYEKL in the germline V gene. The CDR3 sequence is CASSQTGTQNTGELFF. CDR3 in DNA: TGCGCCAGCAGCCAGACAGGGACCCAGAACACCGGGGAGCTGTTTTTT.

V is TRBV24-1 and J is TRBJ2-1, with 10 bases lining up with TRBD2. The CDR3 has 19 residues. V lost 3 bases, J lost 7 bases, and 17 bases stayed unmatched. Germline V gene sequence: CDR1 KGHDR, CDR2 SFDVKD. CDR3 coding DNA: TGTGCCACCAGTGATCCCAAAGATAGAAGCGGGAGGGCCGCAAATGAGCAGTTCTTC. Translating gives CATSDPKDRSGRAANEQFF.

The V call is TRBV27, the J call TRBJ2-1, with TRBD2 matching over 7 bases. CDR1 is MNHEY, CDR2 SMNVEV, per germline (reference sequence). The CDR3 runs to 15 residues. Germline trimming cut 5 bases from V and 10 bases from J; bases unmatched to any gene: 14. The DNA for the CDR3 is TGTGCCAGCAGTCCCAGCGGGGCACTACAAGGGGAGCAGTTCTTC. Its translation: CASSPSGALQGEQFF.

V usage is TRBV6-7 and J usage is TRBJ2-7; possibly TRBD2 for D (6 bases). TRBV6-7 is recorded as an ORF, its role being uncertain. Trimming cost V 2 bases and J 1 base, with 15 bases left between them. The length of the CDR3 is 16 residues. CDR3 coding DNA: TGTGCCAGCAGTTACATGTGGGCCGGGAGTTCCTACGAGCAGTACTTC. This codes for CASSYMWAGSSYEQYF.

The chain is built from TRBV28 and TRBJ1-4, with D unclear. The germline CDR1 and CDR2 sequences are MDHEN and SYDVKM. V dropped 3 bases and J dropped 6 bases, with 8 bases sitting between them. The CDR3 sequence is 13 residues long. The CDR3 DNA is TGTGCCAGCAGTTTGAGGAGGGATGAAAAACTGTTTTTT. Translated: CASSLRRDEKLFF.

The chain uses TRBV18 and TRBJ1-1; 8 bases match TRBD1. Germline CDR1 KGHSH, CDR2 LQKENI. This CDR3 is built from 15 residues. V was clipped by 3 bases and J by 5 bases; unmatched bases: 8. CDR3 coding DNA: TGTGCCAGCTCACCCTGGACAGGGTCTAAAACTGAAGCTTTCTTT. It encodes CASSPWTGSKTEAFF.

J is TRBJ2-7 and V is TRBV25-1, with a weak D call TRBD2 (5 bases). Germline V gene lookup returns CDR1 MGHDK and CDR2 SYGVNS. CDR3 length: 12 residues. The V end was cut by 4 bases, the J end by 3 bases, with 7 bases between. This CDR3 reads CASSADFYEQYF. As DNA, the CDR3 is TGTGCCAGCAGTGCGGACTTCTACGAGCAGTACTTC.

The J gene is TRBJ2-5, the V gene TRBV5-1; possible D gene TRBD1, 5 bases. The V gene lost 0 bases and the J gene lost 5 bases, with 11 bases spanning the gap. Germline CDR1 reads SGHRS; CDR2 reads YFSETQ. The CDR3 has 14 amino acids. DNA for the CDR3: TGCGCCAGCAGCTTGGAATCAGGGTTGGAGACCCAGTACTTC. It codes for CASSLESGLETQYF.

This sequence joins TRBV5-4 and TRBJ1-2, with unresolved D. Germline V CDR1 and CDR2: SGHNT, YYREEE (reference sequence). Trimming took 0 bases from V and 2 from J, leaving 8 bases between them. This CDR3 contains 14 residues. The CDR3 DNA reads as TGTGCCAGCAGCTTGGGGGCAGAGAACTATGGCTACACCTTC. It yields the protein CASSLGAENYGYTF.

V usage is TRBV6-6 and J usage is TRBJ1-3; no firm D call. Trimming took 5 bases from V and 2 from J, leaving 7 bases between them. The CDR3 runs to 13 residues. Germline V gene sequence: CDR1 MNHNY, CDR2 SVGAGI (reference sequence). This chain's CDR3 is CASSLDTGNTIYF. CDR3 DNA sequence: TGTGCCAGCAGTCTCGACACTGGAAACACCATATATTTT.

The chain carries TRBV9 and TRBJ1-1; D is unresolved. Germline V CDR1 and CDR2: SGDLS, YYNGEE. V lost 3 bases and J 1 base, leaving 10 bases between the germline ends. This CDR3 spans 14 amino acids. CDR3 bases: TGTGCCAGCAGCGCCAGCACACGGAACACTGAAGCTTTCTTT. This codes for CASSASTRNTEAFF.

In nucleotides, the CDR3 is TGTGCCACCAGTGATACAGGGGATGGCTACACCTTC. Amino acids: CATSDTGDGYTF. The chain employs TRBV24-1 and TRBJ1-2; 7 positions agree with TRBD1. Germline V gene sequence: CDR1 KGHDR, CDR2 SFDVKD. The J segment lost 6 bases and the V segment lost 3 bases, leaving 0 bases of the junction unmatched. The CDR3 length is 12 residues.

CDR3 region: CASRYGLAGGNNEQFF. The CDR3 DNA sequence: TGTGCCAGCAGATATGGCCTAGCGGGGGGAAACAATGAGCAGTTCTTC. V gene TRBV11-2 combines with J gene TRBJ2-1, with 11 bases fitting TRBD2. The length of the CDR3 is 16 residues. With 6 bases clipped from V and 5 bases from J, the junction kept 9 bases outside the gene matches. CDR1 is SGHAT, CDR2 FQNNGV, per germline.

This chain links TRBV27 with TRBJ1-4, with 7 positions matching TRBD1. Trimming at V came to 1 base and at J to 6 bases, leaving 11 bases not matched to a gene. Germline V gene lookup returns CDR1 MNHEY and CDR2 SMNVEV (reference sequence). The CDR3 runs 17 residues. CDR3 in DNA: TGTGCCAGCAGTTTATACTCCAGGGGGTATCAAGATGAAAAACTGTTTTTT. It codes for CASSLYSRGYQDEKLFF.

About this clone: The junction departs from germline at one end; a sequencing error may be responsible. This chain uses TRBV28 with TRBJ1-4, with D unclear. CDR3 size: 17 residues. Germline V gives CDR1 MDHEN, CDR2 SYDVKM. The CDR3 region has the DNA TGTGTCAGCAGTTTCTGGACTCCAGGAGCAACTAATGAAAAACTGTTTTTT. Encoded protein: CVSSFWTPGATNEKLFF.

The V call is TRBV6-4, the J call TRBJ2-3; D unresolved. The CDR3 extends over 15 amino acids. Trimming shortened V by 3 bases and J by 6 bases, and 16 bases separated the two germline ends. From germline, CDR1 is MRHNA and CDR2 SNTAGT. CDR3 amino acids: CASSEAGGRSDTQYF. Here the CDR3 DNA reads TGTGCCAGCAGTGAGGCTGGCGGACGTTCGGATACGCAGTATTTT.

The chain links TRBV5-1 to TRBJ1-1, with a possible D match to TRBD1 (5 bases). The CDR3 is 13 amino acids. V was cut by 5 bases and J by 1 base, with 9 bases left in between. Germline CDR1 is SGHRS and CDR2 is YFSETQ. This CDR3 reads CASRIQENTEAFF. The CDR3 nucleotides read TGCGCCAGCAGGATACAGGAGAACACTGAAGCTTTCTTT.

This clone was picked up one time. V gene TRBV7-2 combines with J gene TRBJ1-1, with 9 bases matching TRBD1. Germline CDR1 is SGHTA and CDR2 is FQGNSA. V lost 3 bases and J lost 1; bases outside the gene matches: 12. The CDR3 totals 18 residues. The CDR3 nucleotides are TGTGCCAGCAGCTTGGGACAGGGCTTCTTTAACCCGAACACTGAAGCTTTCTTT. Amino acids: CASSLGQGFFNPNTEAFF.

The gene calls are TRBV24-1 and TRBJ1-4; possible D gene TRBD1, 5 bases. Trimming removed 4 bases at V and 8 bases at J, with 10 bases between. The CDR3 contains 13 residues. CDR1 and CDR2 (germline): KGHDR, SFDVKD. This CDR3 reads CATSETRGEKLFF. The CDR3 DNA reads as TGTGCCACCAGTGAGACTAGGGGCGAAAAACTGTTTTTT.

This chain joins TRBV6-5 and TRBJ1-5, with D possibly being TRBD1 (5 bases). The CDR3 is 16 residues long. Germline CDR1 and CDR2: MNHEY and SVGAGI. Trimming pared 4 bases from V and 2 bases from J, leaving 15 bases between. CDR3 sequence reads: CASSSRGGLGNQPQHF. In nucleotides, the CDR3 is TGTGCCAGCAGTTCCCGTGGGGGTTTGGGCAATCAGCCCCAGCATTTT.

CDR3 residues: CASSFYSGRPYNEQFF. The DNA for the CDR3 is TGTGCCAGCAGTTTCTATAGCGGGAGGCCCTACAATGAGCAGTTCTTC. The chain combines TRBV28 with TRBJ2-1, with TRBD2 matching 10 bases. J gave up 2 bases and V 3 bases, and 4 bases lay outside the gene matches. Germline CDR1 MDHEN, CDR2 SYDVKM. CDR3 length: 16 residues. Supplemented by reference TRBV28 and TRBJ2-1, the full variable domain reads DVKVTQSSRYLVKRTGEKVFLECVQDMDHENMFWYRQDPGLGLRLIYFSYDVKMKEKGDIPEGYSVSREKKERFSLILESASTNQTSMYLCASSFYSGRPYNEQFFGPGTRLTVL.